Following are 10 T cell receptor beta chains from one sample sequenced in a study of blood T cell repertoires in COVID-19. Data came from immunoSEQ multiplex PCR; TCRdb stores just in-frame clones and leaves some out. Counted here are 200,000 to 250,000 clones, approximately 84% occurring once; the ten biggest clones make up over 6.5%. The sequenced sample consisted of peripheral blood. Source of these receptors: a woman aged 80 or over with COVID-19, enrolled during active disease.

The V gene is TRBV5-1, the J gene TRBJ1-2; D remains unclear. With 2 bases removed from V and 8 bases from J, the gap between germline ends came to 16 bases. Germline V gives CDR1 SGHRS, CDR2 YFSETQ. The CDR3 spans 14 residues. This CDR3 is CASSFDVPGIGYTF. CDR3 bases: TGCGCCAGCAGCTTTGATGTTCCGGGTATAGGCTACACCTTC.

The genes are TRBV28 and TRBJ1-5; D is unresolved. Germline assignment: CDR1 MDHEN and CDR2 SYDVKM. V was cut by 7 bases and J by 3 bases, with 10 bases left in between. The CDR3 consists of 13 residues. This CDR3 is CASTGSNNQPQHF. CDR3 nucleotides: TGTGCCAGCACCGGGTCCAACAATCAGCCCCAGCATTTT.

A note on this clone: Different DNA sequences within this sample yield the same CDR3. The rearrangement uses TRBV18 and TRBJ2-7; 12 nucleotides match TRBD1. Trimming cost V 4 bases and J 2 bases; bases outside gene matches: 0. The CDR3 consists of 14 residues. CDR1 KGHSH and CDR2 LQKENI come from the germline V gene. The CDR3 region has the DNA TGTGCCAGCTCACGGGACAGGGGGCCCTACGAGCAGTACTTC. This encodes CASSRDRGPYEQYF.

The chain recombines TRBV9 with TRBJ2-1, with 7 positions matching TRBD1. Trimming removed 4 bases from V and 0 bases from J; junction bases left unmatched: 10. Germline V gives CDR1 SGDLS, CDR2 YYNGEE. CDR3 size: 17 residues. CDR3 amino acids: CASSLGTAASSYNEQFF. In DNA, the CDR3 is TGTGCCAGCAGCCTAGGGACAGCGGCCTCCTCCTACAATGAGCAGTTCTTC. Using reference TRBV9 and TRBJ2-1 for the parts outside the CDR3, the full variable domain is DSGVTQTPKHLITATGQRVTLRCSPRSGDLSVYWYQQSLDQGLQFLIQYYNGEERAKGNILERFSAQQFPDLHSELNLSSLELGDSALYFCASSLGTAASSYNEQFFGPGTRLTVL.

V usage is TRBV27 and J usage is TRBJ1-2; a weak D match, TRBD1 (5 bases). The germline CDR1 and CDR2 sequences are MNHEY and SMNVEV (reference sequence). CDR3 length: 14 amino acids. The V end lost 2 bases, the J end lost 4 bases, and 11 bases lay between the germline ends. The CDR3: CASSLQSGGYGYTF. Here the CDR3 DNA reads TGTGCCAGCAGTTTACAGTCCGGGGGCTATGGCTACACCTTC.

V gene TRBV28 combines with J gene TRBJ1-2; no definite D call. Between the trimmed V and J ends, which lost 2 bases and 5 bases, there was a span of 6 bases. The CDR3 loop spans 12 amino acids. Germline assignment: CDR1 MDHEN and CDR2 SYDVKM. CDR3 sequence (DNA): TGTGCCAGCAGTTTAAGCATTTATGGCTACACCTTC. It translates to CASSLSIYGYTF.

The chain recombines TRBV19 with TRBJ1-2; 7 bases match TRBD1. In germline, CDR1 is LNHDA, CDR2 SQIVND (reference sequence). V shed 5 bases and J 9 bases; nucleotides not matched to a gene: 12. CDR3 length: 14 amino acids. CDR3 sequence: CASSLGTESKSYTF. In nucleotides, the CDR3 is TGTGCCAGTAGTCTCGGGACAGAATCAAAGAGCTACACCTTC.

The chain recombines TRBV6-5 with TRBJ2-7, with TRBD2 as a possible D gene (5 bases). CDR1 and CDR2 (germline): MNHEY, SVGAGI. V lost 6 bases to trimming and J lost 9 bases, with 12 bases between them. CDR3 length: 11 residues. CDR3 amino acids: CASRDLRGQYF. The CDR3, as DNA: TGTGCCAGCAGGGACCTTCGGGGGCAGTACTTC.

This clone appeared once. This sequence joins TRBV5-1 and TRBJ2-7; 7 bases line up with TRBD2. CDR1 is SGHRS and CDR2 is YFSETQ in the germline V gene. This CDR3 comprises 15 residues. Trimming cost V 3 bases and J 3 bases; bases outside gene matches: 9. For the CDR3, the DNA is TGCGCCAGCAGCTCGGCCGGGACTATAAACTACGAGCAGTACTTC. It is translated as CASSSAGTINYEQYF.

The chain links TRBV5-1 to TRBJ2-2, with 7 nucleotides matching TRBD1. Unmatched junction bases numbered 2, after V lost 3 bases and J lost 3 bases. The CDR3 covers 14 residues. Looked up from germline, CDR1 is SGHRS and CDR2 is YFSETQ. The CDR3 sequence: CASSWGQYTGELFF. The CDR3 DNA follows: TGCGCCAGCAGCTGGGGACAGTACACCGGGGAGCTGTTTTTT.